This is a list of T cell receptor beta chains from one sample in a study of shared clonotypes between healthy human individuals. Sequencing used immunoSEQ multiplex PCR; TCRdb keeps in-frame clones, though not all of them. The table includes some 1,400,000 clones, approximately 97% detected once. The sample was naive CD4+ T cells sorted from blood. These receptors all stem from a man aged 25 to 40 in good health. The CDR3 runs from the conserved cysteine through the conserved F or W. Each record gives: J gene, V gene, D gene, CDR3 protein. A D gene is named only where the DNA matches it firmly.

j_call: TRBJ2-3; v_call: TRBV5-1; d_call: TRBD2; cdr3_aa: CASTRGLAGGTDTQYF
j_call: TRBJ1-1; v_call: TRBV9; d_call: NA; cdr3_aa: CASSVDIGPEAFF
j_call: TRBJ2-7; v_call: TRBV14; d_call: NA; cdr3_aa: CASSHFLLNEQYF
j_call: TRBJ2-7; v_call: TRBV4-1; d_call: TRBD2; cdr3_aa: CASSQLGLATGEQYF
j_call: TRBJ1-1; v_call: TRBV7-6; d_call: TRBD1; cdr3_aa: CASSHGQGVNITEAFF
j_call: TRBJ1-1; v_call: TRBV29-1; d_call: NA; cdr3_aa: CSVATILNTEAFF
j_call: TRBJ2-2; v_call: TRBV7-9; d_call: TRBD2; cdr3_aa: CASSPGLAGANTGELFF
j_call: TRBJ2-5; v_call: TRBV10-3; d_call: NA; cdr3_aa: CAISPSFARQESQYF
j_call: TRBJ2-1; v_call: TRBV6-6; d_call: TRBD2; cdr3_aa: CASRDPGLAGNEQFF
j_call: TRBJ2-2; v_call: TRBV5-1; d_call: TRBD1; cdr3_aa: CASSPGQGILSGELFF
j_call: TRBJ2-5; v_call: TRBV29-1; d_call: NA; cdr3_aa: CSVALVVETQYF
j_call: TRBJ2-7; v_call: TRBV30; d_call: NA; cdr3_aa: CAWGRARAYEQYF
j_call: TRBJ2-2; v_call: TRBV10-3; d_call: NA; cdr3_aa: CAISTGGAVTGELFF
j_call: TRBJ2-7; v_call: TRBV7-8; d_call: TRBD2; cdr3_aa: CASSSSGGAYEQYF
j_call: TRBJ1-2; v_call: TRBV5-5; d_call: NA; cdr3_aa: CASSLGGLDYGYTF
j_call: TRBJ1-2; v_call: TRBV5-1; d_call: NA; cdr3_aa: CASSPGVFYGYTF
j_call: TRBJ2-2; v_call: TRBV15; d_call: TRBD1; cdr3_aa: CATSRDGTGRWFYTGELFF
j_call: TRBJ2-4; v_call: TRBV5-8; d_call: NA; cdr3_aa: CASSSSYGLAKNIQYF
j_call: TRBJ1-1; v_call: TRBV6-1; d_call: NA; cdr3_aa: CASRDRNTEAFF
j_call: TRBJ2-6; v_call: TRBV5-1; d_call: NA; cdr3_aa: CASSPRTASGANVLTF
j_call: TRBJ2-1; v_call: TRBV5-1; d_call: NA; cdr3_aa: CASSLVAGTGYNEQFF
j_call: TRBJ1-2; v_call: TRBV5-1; d_call: NA; cdr3_aa: CASSLRPQDISEANYGYTF
j_call: TRBJ2-5; v_call: TRBV14; d_call: NA; cdr3_aa: CASGATRETQYF
j_call: TRBJ2-1; v_call: TRBV18; d_call: TRBD1; cdr3_aa: CASSTPGQKYNEQFF
j_call: TRBJ1-2; v_call: TRBV28; d_call: NA; cdr3_aa: CAGYSLPDGYTF
j_call: TRBJ1-5; v_call: TRBV6-4; d_call: NA; cdr3_aa: CASSVRPGLPQHF
j_call: TRBJ1-3; v_call: TRBV7-9; d_call: NA; cdr3_aa: CASSFRGTGTSSGNTIYF
j_call: TRBJ2-1; v_call: TRBV7-2; d_call: TRBD2; cdr3_aa: CASSLMAGGYNEQFF
j_call: TRBJ1-2; v_call: TRBV28; d_call: NA; cdr3_aa: CASSFQGFTYGYTF
j_call: TRBJ2-7; v_call: TRBV10-3; d_call: NA; cdr3_aa: CAIKGGEVLYEQYF
j_call: TRBJ1-3; v_call: TRBV7-3; d_call: TRBD1; cdr3_aa: CASSETGGHGNTIYF
j_call: TRBJ2-3; v_call: TRBV7-9; d_call: NA; cdr3_aa: CASSQVIGTDTQYF
j_call: TRBJ2-7; v_call: TRBV6-5; d_call: TRBD2; cdr3_aa: CASSRGRRRGYEQYF
j_call: TRBJ1-2; v_call: TRBV5-4; d_call: TRBD1; cdr3_aa: CASSPREGALYGYTF
j_call: TRBJ2-1; v_call: TRBV5-4; d_call: NA; cdr3_aa: CASSPSPRTAGTGDNEQFF
j_call: TRBJ2-1; v_call: TRBV7-2; d_call: NA; cdr3_aa: CASSLRPGYNEQFF
j_call: TRBJ2-3; v_call: TRBV6-5; d_call: NA; cdr3_aa: CASRLIADSTDTQYF
j_call: TRBJ1-1; v_call: TRBV2; d_call: NA; cdr3_aa: CASSVTLNTEAFF
j_call: TRBJ2-3; v_call: TRBV27; d_call: TRBD2; cdr3_aa: CASSFAGRTSGLKLTDTQYF
j_call: TRBJ2-5; v_call: TRBV2; d_call: NA; cdr3_aa: CASKLTLPQETQYF
j_call: TRBJ2-2; v_call: TRBV11-2; d_call: NA; cdr3_aa: CASSSRWGKTGELFF
j_call: TRBJ1-5; v_call: TRBV2; d_call: NA; cdr3_aa: CASSALTGNQPQHF
j_call: TRBJ2-3; v_call: TRBV10-3; d_call: TRBD1; cdr3_aa: CAIRTGDTDTQYF
j_call: TRBJ2-7; v_call: TRBV18; d_call: NA; cdr3_aa: CASSPVASEQYF
j_call: TRBJ2-4; v_call: TRBV27; d_call: TRBD1; cdr3_aa: CASSPGQGNIQYF
j_call: TRBJ2-2; v_call: TRBV18; d_call: TRBD2; cdr3_aa: CASSPFSGRTGELFF
j_call: TRBJ1-2; v_call: TRBV5-6; d_call: TRBD1; cdr3_aa: CASSLTLPGQRWPYGYTF
j_call: TRBJ1-2; v_call: TRBV28; d_call: NA; cdr3_aa: CASLDRRPNGYTF
j_call: TRBJ1-1; v_call: TRBV7-9; d_call: NA; cdr3_aa: CASSFANTEAFF
j_call: TRBJ1-1; v_call: TRBV27; d_call: NA; cdr3_aa: CASRKRVGRANSGEAFF
j_call: TRBJ2-3; v_call: TRBV9; d_call: NA; cdr3_aa: CASSVSPASTDTQYF
j_call: TRBJ2-1; v_call: TRBV30; d_call: NA; cdr3_aa: CAWSPTGWAYNEQFF
j_call: TRBJ2-7; v_call: TRBV7-9; d_call: NA; cdr3_aa: CASSLPRQNTYEQYF
j_call: TRBJ2-7; v_call: TRBV27; d_call: NA; cdr3_aa: CASSFRSQQYF
j_call: TRBJ2-1; v_call: TRBV6-1; d_call: TRBD2; cdr3_aa: CASSVSGSSSYNEQFF